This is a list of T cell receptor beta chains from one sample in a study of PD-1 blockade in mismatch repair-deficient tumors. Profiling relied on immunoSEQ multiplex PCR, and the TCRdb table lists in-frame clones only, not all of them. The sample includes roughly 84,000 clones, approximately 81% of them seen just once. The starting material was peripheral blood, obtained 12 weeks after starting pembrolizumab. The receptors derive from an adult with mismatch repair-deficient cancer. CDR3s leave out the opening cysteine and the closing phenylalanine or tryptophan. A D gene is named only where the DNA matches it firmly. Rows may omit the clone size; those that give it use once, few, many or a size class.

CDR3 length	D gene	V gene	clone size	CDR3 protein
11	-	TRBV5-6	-	ASSLTGQYEQY
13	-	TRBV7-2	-	ASSSGQLGAGEQY
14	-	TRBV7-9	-	ASSLFRSLSGNTIY
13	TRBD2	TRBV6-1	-	ASRPLAGGSDTQY
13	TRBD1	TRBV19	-	ASKIARGTGYGYT
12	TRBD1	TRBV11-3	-	ASSLGDRGSAQF
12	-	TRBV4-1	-	ASSRPTGVHEQY
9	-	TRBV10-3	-	AISGAYEQY
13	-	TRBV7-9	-	ASSLARGGNYGYT
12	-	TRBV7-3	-	ASSSVGGPGEQY
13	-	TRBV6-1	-	ASSESGQAAEKLF
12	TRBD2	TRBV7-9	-	ASSLVLAGETQY
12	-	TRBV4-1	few	ASSQQGDVQPQH
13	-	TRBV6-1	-	ASSRTGLANQPQH
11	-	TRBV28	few	ASRLPGANVLT
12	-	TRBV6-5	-	ASSFTQGNTEAF
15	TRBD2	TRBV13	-	ASSLGTSGRALETQY
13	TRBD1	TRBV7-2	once	ASSRGQAINQPQH
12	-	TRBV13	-	ASSFTGSSHEQF
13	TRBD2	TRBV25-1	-	ASSEPLAGVETQY
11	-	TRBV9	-	ASSVAQWNEQF
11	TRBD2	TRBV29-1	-	SVRASGQETQY
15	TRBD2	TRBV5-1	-	ASSLGLAGASQETQY
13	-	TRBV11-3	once	ASSLDRGSYNEQF
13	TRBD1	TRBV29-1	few	SVVPGDSRTYEQY
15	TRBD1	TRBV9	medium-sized	ASSAPRDRGYGLEQY
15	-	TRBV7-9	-	ASSLDRRGVSGNTIY
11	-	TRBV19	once	ASSIKAKNIQY
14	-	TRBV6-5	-	ASSYSSRDSGNTIY
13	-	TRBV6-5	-	ASSYPGSGANVLT
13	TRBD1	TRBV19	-	ASSPSGGANYGYT
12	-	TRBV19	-	ASSIPARDNEQF
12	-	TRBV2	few	ASSVRQVFYGYT
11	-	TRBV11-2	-	ASTARAGGELF
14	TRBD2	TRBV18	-	ASSPERELAKNIQY
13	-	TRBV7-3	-	ASSDRDWSRGELF
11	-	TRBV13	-	ASSLGRPGELF
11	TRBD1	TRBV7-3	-	ASSQGRGETQY
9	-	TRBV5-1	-	TSRRDNEQF
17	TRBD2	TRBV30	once	AWRKYRTSGRAGTGELF